This T cell receptor (beta chain) was observed in a study of Ad26.COV2.S vaccination and SARS-CoV-2 variants. Across the whole study: Vaccine-arm donor from the placebo-controlled COV1001 Ad26.COV2.S trial. Into the muscle, Ad26.COV2.S was dosed once or twice, 56 days apart.

Some clones are missing from TCRdb's copy, which holds only in-frame ones; the method was immunoSEQ multiplex PCR. The sample lists roughly 380,000 clones, about nine tenths occurring once. V gave up 0 bases and J gave up 10 bases; unmatched junction bases: 8. CDR3 length: 15 amino acids. Germline CDR1 is LGHDT and CDR2 is YNNKEL (reference sequence). Treatment here: 15 to 20 received Ad26.COV2.S at low or high dose, single or two shots; about 5 received placebo; per-sample allocation not given. Samples were taken on day 63 after the first vaccine or placebo injection. This sequence originates from a person between 18 and 59 years old who received the Ad26.COV2.S COVID-19 vaccine or a placebo. This chain uses TRBV3-1 (or the pseudogene TRBV3-2) with TRBJ2-1; the match to TRBD2 covers 8 bases. Sequenced here: peripheral blood, sampled in a trial of Ad26.COV2.S vaccine versus placebo. The chain's CDR3 is CASSQDRGGLIEQFF. Here the CDR3 DNA reads TGTGCCAGCAGCCAAGACCGGGGGGGCTTGATCGAGCAGTTCTTC.